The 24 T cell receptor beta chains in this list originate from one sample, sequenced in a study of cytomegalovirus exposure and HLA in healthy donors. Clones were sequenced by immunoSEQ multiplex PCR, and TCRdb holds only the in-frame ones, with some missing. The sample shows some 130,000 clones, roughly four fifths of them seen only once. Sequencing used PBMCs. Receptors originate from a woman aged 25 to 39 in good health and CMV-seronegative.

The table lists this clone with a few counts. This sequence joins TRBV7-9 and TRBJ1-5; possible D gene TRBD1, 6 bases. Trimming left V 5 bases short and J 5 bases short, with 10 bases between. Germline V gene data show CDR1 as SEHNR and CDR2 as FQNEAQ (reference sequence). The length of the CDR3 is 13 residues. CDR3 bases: TGTGCCAGCAGCCAACAGGGAGATCAGCCCCAGCATTTT. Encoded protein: CASSQQGDQPQHF.

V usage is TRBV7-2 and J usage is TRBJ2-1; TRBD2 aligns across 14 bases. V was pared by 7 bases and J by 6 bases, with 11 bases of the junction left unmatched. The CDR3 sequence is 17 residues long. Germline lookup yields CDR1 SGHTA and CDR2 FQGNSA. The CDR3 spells CASTLTSGGAQGNEQFF. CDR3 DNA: TGTGCCAGCACCCTGACTAGCGGGGGGGCCCAAGGCAATGAGCAGTTCTTC.

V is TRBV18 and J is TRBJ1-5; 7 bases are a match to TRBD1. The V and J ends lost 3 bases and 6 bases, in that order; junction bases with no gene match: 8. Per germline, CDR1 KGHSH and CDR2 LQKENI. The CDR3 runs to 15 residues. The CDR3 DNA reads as TGTGCCAGCTCACCTTCTCCACAGGGGAGTCAGCCCCAGCATTTT. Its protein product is CASSPSPQGSQPQHF.

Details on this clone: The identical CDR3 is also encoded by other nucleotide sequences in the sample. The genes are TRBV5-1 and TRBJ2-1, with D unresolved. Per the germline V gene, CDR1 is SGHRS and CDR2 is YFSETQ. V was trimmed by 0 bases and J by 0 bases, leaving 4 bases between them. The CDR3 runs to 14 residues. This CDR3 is CASSLESSYNEQFF. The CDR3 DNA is TGCGCCAGCAGCTTGGAGAGCTCCTACAATGAGCAGTTCTTC. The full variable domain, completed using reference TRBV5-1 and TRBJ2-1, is KAGVTQTPRYLIKTRGQQVTLSCSPISGHRSVSWYQQTPGQGLQFLFEYFSETQRNKGNFPGRFSGRQFSNSRSEMNVSTLELGDSALYLCASSLESSYNEQFFGPGTRLTVL.

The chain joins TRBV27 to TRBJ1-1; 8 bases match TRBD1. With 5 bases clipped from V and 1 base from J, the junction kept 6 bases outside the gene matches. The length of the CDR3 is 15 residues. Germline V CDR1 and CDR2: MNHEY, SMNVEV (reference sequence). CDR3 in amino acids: CASSRGQGGNTEAFF. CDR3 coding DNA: TGTGCCAGCAGTCGTGGACAGGGTGGGAACACTGAAGCTTTCTTT.

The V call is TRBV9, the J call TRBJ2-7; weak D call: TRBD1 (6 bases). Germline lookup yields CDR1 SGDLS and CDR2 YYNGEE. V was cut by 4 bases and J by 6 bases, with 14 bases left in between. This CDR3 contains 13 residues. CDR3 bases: TGTGCCAGCAGCAAAACAGGGCTCGGCGAGCAGTACTTC. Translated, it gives CASSKTGLGEQYF. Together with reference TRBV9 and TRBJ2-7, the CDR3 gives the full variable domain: DSGVTQTPKHLITATGQRVTLRCSPRSGDLSVYWYQQSLDQGLQFLIQYYNGEERAKGNILERFSAQQFPDLHSELNLSSLELGDSALYFCASSKTGLGEQYFGPGTRLTVT.

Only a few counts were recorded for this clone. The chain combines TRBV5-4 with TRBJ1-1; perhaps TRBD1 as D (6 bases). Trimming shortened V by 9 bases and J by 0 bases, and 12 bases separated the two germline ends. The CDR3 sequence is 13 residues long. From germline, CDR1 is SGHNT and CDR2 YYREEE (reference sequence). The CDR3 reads CATGGQLNTEAFF. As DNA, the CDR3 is TGTGCCACCGGCGGACAGTTGAACACTGAAGCTTTCTTT.

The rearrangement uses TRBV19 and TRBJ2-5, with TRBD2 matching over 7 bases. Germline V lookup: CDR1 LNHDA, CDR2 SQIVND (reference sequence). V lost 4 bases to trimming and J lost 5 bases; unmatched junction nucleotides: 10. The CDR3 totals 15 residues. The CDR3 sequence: CASSNWVAGGETQYF. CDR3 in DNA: TGTGCCAGTAGTAACTGGGTAGCGGGTGGGGAGACCCAGTACTTC. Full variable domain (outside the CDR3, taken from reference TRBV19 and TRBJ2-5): DGGITQSPKYLFRKEGQNVTLSCEQNLNHDAMYWYRQDPGQGLRLIYYSQIVNDFQKGDIAEGYSVSREKKESFPLTVTSAQKNPTAFYLCASSNWVAGGETQYFGPGTRLLVL.

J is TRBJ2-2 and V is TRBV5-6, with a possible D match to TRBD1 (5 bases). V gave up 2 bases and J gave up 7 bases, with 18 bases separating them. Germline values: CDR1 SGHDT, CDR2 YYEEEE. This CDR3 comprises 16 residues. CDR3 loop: CASSFLAGKFGGELFF. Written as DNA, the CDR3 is TGTGCCAGCAGCTTTCTGGCAGGGAAGTTTGGCGGGGAGCTGTTTTTT.

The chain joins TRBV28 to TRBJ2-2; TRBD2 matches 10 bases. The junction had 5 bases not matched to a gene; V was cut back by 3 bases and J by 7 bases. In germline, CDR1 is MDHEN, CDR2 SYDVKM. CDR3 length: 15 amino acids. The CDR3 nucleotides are TGTGCCAGCAGTTTCCCTAGCGGGGGTCTCGGGGAGCTGTTTTTT. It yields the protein CASSFPSGGLGELFF.

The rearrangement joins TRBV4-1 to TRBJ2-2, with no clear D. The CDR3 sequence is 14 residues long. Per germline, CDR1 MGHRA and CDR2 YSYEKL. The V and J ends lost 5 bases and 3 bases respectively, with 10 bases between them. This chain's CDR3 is CASSVRVDTGELFF. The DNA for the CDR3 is TGCGCCAGCAGCGTACGGGTCGACACCGGGGAGCTGTTTTTT.

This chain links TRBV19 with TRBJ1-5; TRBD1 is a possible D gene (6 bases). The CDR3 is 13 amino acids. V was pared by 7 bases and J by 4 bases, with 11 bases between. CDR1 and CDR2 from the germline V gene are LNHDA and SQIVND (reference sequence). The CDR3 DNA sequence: TGTGCCAGTATTGGGGGGGCGAATCAGCCCCAGCATTTT. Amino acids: CASIGGANQPQHF. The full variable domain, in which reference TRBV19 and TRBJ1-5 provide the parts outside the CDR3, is DGGITQSPKYLFRKEGQNVTLSCEQNLNHDAMYWYRQDPGQGLRLIYYSQIVNDFQKGDIAEGYSVSREKKESFPLTVTSAQKNPTAFYLCASIGGANQPQHFGDGTRLSIL.

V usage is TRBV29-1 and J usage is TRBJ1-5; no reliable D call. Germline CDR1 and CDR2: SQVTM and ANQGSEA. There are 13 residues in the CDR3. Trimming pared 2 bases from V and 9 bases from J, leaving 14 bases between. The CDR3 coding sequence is TGCAGCGTTGAAACGTCCCGGTATGGGCCCCAGCATTTT. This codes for CSVETSRYGPQHF.

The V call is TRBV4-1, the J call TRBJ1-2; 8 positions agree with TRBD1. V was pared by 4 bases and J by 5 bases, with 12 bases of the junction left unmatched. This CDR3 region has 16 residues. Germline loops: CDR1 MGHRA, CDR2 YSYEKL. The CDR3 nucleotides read TGCGCCAGCAGCCGGACGGGAAGGGACAGGAGTTATGGCTACACCTTC. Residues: CASSRTGRDRSYGYTF.

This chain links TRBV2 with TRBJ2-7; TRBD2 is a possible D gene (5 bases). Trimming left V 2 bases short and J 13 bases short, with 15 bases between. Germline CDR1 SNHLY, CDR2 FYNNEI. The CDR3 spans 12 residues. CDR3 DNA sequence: TGTGCCAGCAGTGAAAACCAGCGGAGAAACTACTTC. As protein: CASSENQRRNYF. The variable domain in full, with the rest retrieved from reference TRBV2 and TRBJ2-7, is EPEVTQTPSHQVTQMGQEVILRCVPISNHLYFYWYRQILGQKVEFLVSFYNNEISEKSEIFDDQFSVERPDGSNFTLKIRSTKLEDSAMYFCASSENQRRNYFGPGTRLTVT.

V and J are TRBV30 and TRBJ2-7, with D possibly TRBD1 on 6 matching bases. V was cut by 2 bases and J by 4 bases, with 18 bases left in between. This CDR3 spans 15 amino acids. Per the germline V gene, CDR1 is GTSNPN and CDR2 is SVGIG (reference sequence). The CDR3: CAWSLGSQGVYEQYF. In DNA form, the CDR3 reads TGTGCCTGGAGTCTCGGTTCACAGGGTGTATACGAGCAGTACTTC.

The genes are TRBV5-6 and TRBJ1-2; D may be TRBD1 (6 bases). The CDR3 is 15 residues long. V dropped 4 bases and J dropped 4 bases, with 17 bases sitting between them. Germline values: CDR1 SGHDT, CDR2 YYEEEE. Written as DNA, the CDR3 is TGTGCCAGCAGCCCGCCAAGGGGGGGGAGCTATGGCTACACCTTC. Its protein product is CASSPPRGGSYGYTF.

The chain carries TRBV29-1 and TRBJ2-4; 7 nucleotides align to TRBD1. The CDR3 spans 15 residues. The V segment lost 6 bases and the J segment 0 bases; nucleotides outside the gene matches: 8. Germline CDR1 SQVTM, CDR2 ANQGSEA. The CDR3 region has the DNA TGCAGCGTCCTGGGACAGACGTTAGCCAAAAACATTCAGTACTTC. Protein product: CSVLGQTLAKNIQYF.

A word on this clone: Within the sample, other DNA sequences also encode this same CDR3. CDR3 DNA sequence: TGCGCCAGCAGCTTGGGCGGGACAGCTTCCTACGAGCAGTACTTC. Its protein product is CASSLGGTASYEQYF. The V and J genes are TRBV5-1 and TRBJ2-7, with D perhaps matching TRBD1 (7 bases). CDR1 and CDR2 (germline): SGHRS, YFSETQ. V was clipped by 0 bases and J by 1 base, with 11 bases between them. The CDR3 consists of 15 residues.

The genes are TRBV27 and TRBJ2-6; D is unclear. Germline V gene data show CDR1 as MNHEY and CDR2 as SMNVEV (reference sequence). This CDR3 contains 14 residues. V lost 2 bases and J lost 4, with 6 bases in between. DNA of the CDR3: TGTGCCAGCAGTTTACCCGGGGGGGCCAACGTCCTGACTTTC. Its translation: CASSLPGGANVLTF.

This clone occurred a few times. The CDR3 nucleotides are TGTGCCAGCTCACCAGGCGACCGAGGCCCGTATTCACCCCTCCACTTT. This sequence encodes CASSPGDRGPYSPLHF. This chain links TRBV18 with TRBJ1-6; no reliable D call. The CDR3 contains 16 residues. Between the trimmed V and J ends, which lost 2 bases and 8 bases, there was a span of 16 bases. In germline, CDR1 is KGHSH, CDR2 LQKENI. Supplemented by reference TRBV18 and TRBJ1-6, the full variable domain reads NAGVMQNPRHLVRRRGQEARLRCSPMKGHSHVYWYRQLPEEGLKFMVYLQKENIIDESGMPKERFSAEFPKEGPSILRIQQVVRGDSAAYFCASSPGDRGPYSPLHFGNGTRLTVT.

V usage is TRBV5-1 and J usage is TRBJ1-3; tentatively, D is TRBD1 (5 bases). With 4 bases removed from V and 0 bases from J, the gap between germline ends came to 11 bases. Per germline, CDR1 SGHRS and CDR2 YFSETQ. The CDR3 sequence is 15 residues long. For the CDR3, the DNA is TGCGCCAGCAGCCCCACCGGGGGCTCTGGAAACACCATATATTTT. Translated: CASSPTGGSGNTIYF.

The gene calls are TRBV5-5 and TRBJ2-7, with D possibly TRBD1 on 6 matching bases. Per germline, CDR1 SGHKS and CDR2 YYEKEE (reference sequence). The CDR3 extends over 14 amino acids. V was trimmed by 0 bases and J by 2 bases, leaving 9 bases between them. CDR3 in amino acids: CASSLGTDTYEQYF. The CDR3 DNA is TGTGCCAGCAGCTTGGGGACAGATACCTACGAGCAGTACTTC.

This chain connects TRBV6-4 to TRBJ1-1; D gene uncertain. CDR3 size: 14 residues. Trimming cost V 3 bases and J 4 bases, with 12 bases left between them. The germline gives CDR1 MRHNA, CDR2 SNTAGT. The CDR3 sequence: CASSEPQNGTEAFF. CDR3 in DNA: TGTGCCAGCAGTGAACCACAGAATGGCACTGAAGCTTTCTTT.